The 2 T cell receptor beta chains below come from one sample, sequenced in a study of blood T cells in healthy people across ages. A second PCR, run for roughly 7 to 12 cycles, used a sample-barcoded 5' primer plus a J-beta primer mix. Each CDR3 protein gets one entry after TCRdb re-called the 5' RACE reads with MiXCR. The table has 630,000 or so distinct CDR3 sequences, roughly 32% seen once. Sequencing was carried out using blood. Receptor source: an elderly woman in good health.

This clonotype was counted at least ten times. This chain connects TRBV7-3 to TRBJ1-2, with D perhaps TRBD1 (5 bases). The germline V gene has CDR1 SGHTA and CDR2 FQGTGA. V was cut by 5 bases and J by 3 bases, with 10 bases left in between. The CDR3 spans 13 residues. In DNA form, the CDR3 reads TGTGCCAGCAGCCCGGGGGGGGACTATGGCTACACCTTC. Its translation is CASSPGGDYGYTF.

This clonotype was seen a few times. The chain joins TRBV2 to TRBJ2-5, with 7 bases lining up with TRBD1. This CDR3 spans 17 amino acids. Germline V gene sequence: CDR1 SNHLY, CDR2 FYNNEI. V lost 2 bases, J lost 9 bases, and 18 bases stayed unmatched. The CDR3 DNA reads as TGTGCCAGCAGTGAAAAGTGGGGGACAGTCGACAGTTCGTCCCAGTACTTC. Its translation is CASSEKWGTVDSSSQYF.